One sample yielded the 17 T cell receptor beta chains listed below, sequenced in a study of control samples from healthy donors and cancer patients. Here immunoSEQ multiplex PCR was the method, and the copy in TCRdb shows in-frame clones only, minus some. The table lists 100,000 to 150,000 clones, under 95% of them singletons. Specimen: blood. These TCRs come from a young man in good health.

This clone was detected once. This chain links TRBV7-9 with TRBJ1-6; 10 bases are a match to TRBD1. The CDR3 length is 14 residues. Unmatched junction bases numbered 4, after V lost 6 bases and J lost 8 bases. The V gene's germline CDR1 is SEHNR and CDR2 FQNEAQ (reference sequence). Written as DNA, the CDR3 is TGTGCCAGCAGTCGGGACAGGGGATATTCACCCCTCCACTTT. Encoded protein: CASSRDRGYSPLHF.

The rearrangement joins TRBV19 to TRBJ2-5, with 8 positions matching TRBD1. V was clipped by 5 bases and J by 5 bases; unmatched bases: 10. The CDR3 spans 15 residues. The germline CDR1 and CDR2 sequences are LNHDA and SQIVND (reference sequence). In DNA form, the CDR3 reads TGTGCCAGTAGTGGTCAGGGGGCGAGGAGGGAGACCCAGTACTTC. This codes for CASSGQGARRETQYF.

The chain combines TRBV5-5 with TRBJ1-1; D is possibly TRBD1 (5 bases). The CDR3 loop spans 15 amino acids. CDR1 SGHKS and CDR2 YYEKEE come from the germline V gene (reference sequence). The V gene lost 2 bases and the J gene lost 1 base, with 12 bases spanning the gap. The DNA for the CDR3 is TGTGCCAGCAGCTTAACCTATACAGGGAACACTGAAGCTTTCTTT. It encodes CASSLTYTGNTEAFF.

The gene calls are TRBV18 and TRBJ1-4; TRBD1 is a possible D gene (5 bases). The V end was cut by 1 base, the J end by 0 bases, with 9 bases between. The germline CDR1 and CDR2 sequences are KGHSH and LQKENI. The CDR3 length is 16 residues. The CDR3 bases are TGTGCCAGCTCACCACGGGGAGGGGCAACTAATGAAAAACTGTTTTTT. As protein: CASSPRGGATNEKLFF.

The chain recombines TRBV25-1 with TRBJ2-7; 8 bases align to TRBD1. Germline lookup yields CDR1 MGHDK and CDR2 SYGVNS. The CDR3 runs to 13 residues. Unmatched junction bases numbered 9, after V lost 7 bases and J lost 7 bases. CDR3 loop: CASIGQGAGEQYF. CDR3 coding DNA: TGTGCCAGCATAGGGCAGGGGGCGGGTGAGCAGTACTTC.

In this sample, this clone turned up once. This chain connects TRBV30 to TRBJ1-2; D is undetermined. V was pared by 2 bases and J by 4 bases, with 11 bases between. CDR3 length: 13 amino acids. Germline CDR1 is GTSNPN and CDR2 is SVGIG (reference sequence). The CDR3 DNA sequence: TGTGCCTGGAGTCGGGGTGTAACCTATGGCTACACCTTC. It encodes CAWSRGVTYGYTF.

CDR3 nucleotides: TGTGCCAGCAGCCAAGGGTTGGGGCAGGAGTTACAAGAGACCCAGTACTTC. This translates into CASSQGLGQELQETQYF. The chain has TRBV3-1 (or the pseudogene TRBV3-2) and TRBJ2-5; D is possibly TRBD1 (5 bases). The CDR3 is 17 residues long. V was trimmed by 1 base and J by 2 bases, leaving 17 bases between them. Germline CDR1 LGHDT, CDR2 YNNKEL (reference sequence).

The CDR3 here is CASSLSTGNQPQHF. For the CDR3, the DNA is TGCGCCAGCAGCTTGAGCACAGGAAATCAGCCCCAGCATTTT. The V and J genes are TRBV5-1 and TRBJ1-5; D is possibly TRBD1 (5 bases). The CDR3 extends over 14 amino acids. Germline V lookup: CDR1 SGHRS, CDR2 YFSETQ. V dropped 1 base and J dropped 4 bases, with 9 bases sitting between them. Together with reference TRBV5-1 and TRBJ1-5, the CDR3 gives the full variable domain: KAGVTQTPRYLIKTRGQQVTLSCSPISGHRSVSWYQQTPGQGLQFLFEYFSETQRNKGNFPGRFSGRQFSNSRSEMNVSTLELGDSALYLCASSLSTGNQPQHFGDGTRLSIL.

CDR3 nucleotide sequence: TGTGCCAGCAGCTTAAGTACATCCGGAGTCTCCTATAATTCACCCCTCCACTTT. Amino acid sequence: CASSLSTSGVSYNSPLHF. The rearrangement uses TRBV7-8 and TRBJ1-6; D unclear. CDR3 length: 18 amino acids. Germline V gene sequence: CDR1 SGHVS, CDR2 FQNEAQ. V lost 2 bases and J lost 0, with 14 bases in between. Full variable domain (missing parts from reference TRBV7-8 and TRBJ1-6): GAGVSQSPRYKVAKRGQDVALRCDPISGHVSLFWYQQALGQGPEFLTYFQNEAQLDKSGLPSDRFFAERPEGSVSTLKIQRTQQEDSAVYLCASSLSTSGVSYNSPLHFGNGTRLTVT.

The chain links TRBV2 to TRBJ1-5; 11 bases agree with TRBD1. The trim removed 6 bases at V and 1 base at J, leaving 5 bases unmatched. Germline V gene lookup returns CDR1 SNHLY and CDR2 FYNNEI. This CDR3 has 16 amino acids. The CDR3 DNA reads as TGTGCCAGCAGGGGACAGGGGGATGAAAGCAATCAGCCCCAGCATTTT. Its translation is CASRGQGDESNQPQHF. The entire variable domain, with the rest obtained from reference TRBV2 and TRBJ1-5, is as follows: EPEVTQTPSHQVTQMGQEVILRCVPISNHLYFYWYRQILGQKVEFLVSFYNNEISEKSEIFDDQFSVERPDGSNFTLKIRSTKLEDSAMYFCASRGQGDESNQPQHFGDGTRLSIL.

The rearrangement links TRBV4-2 to TRBJ1-3; D possibly corresponds to TRBD1 (5 bases). The V end was cut by 1 base, the J end by 0 bases, with 10 bases between. Germline V gene lookup returns CDR1 LGHNA and CDR2 YNFKEQ. This CDR3 has 16 residues. CDR3 DNA: TGTGCCAGCAGCCAAGGTGAGGGGAGCTCTGGAAACACCATATATTTT. This gives the protein CASSQGEGSSGNTIYF.

The chain is built from TRBV5-5 and TRBJ2-1; perhaps TRBD1 as D (5 bases). The V end lost 0 bases, the J end lost 2 bases, and 9 bases lay between the germline ends. Germline-derived CDR1 and CDR2 are SGHKS and YYEKEE (reference sequence). CDR3 length: 15 residues. CDR3 nucleotides: TGTGCCAGCAGCTTGGGTTGGGGCGCCTACAATGAGCAGTTCTTC. This gives the protein CASSLGWGAYNEQFF.

On this clone: The same CDR3 also results from other DNA sequences found in this sample. The chain combines TRBV18 with TRBJ1-2; D call uncertain. There are 13 residues in the CDR3. V was trimmed by 3 bases and J by 2 bases, leaving 7 bases between them. CDR1 is KGHSH, CDR2 LQKENI, per germline. The CDR3 DNA sequence: TGTGCCAGCTCACCGGACCGAAACTATGGCTACACCTTC. As protein: CASSPDRNYGYTF.

This chain connects TRBV5-6 to TRBJ1-2; the D is unclear. Trimming cost V 2 bases and J 6 bases, with 8 bases left between them. This CDR3 spans 12 amino acids. The germline gives CDR1 SGHDT, CDR2 YYEEEE. The CDR3 spells CASSFGRDGYTF. CDR3 bases: TGTGCCAGCAGCTTCGGAAGGGATGGCTACACCTTC. Variable domain in full (rest from reference TRBV5-6 and TRBJ1-2): DAGVTQSPTHLIKTRGQQVTLRCSPKSGHDTVSWYQQALGQGPQFIFQYYEEEERQRGNFPDRFSGHQFPNYSSELNVNALLLGDSALYLCASSFGRDGYTFGSGTRLTVV.

This clone has ten or more counts. The genes are TRBV7-3 and TRBJ1-1, with TRBD1 matching over 8 bases. Germline V lookup: CDR1 SGHTA, CDR2 FQGTGA. The CDR3 contains 13 residues. V was clipped by 5 bases and J by 4 bases; unmatched bases: 3. CDR3 sequence: CASSATGGTEAFF. CDR3 nucleotide sequence: TGTGCCAGCAGCGCTACAGGGGGCACTGAAGCTTTCTTT.

The chain joins TRBV7-9 to TRBJ1-2; 9 positions agree with TRBD1. The CDR3 sequence is 13 residues long. Trimming cost V 5 bases and J 9 bases; bases outside gene matches: 7. CDR1 is SEHNR and CDR2 is FQNEAQ in the germline V gene (reference sequence). Written as DNA, the CDR3 is TGTGCCAGCAGCCTCCAGGGACAGGGAAGCTACACCTTC. Translated, it gives CASSLQGQGSYTF.

The rearrangement joins TRBV30 to TRBJ1-1; tentatively, D is TRBD1 (5 bases). Looked up from germline, CDR1 is GTSNPN and CDR2 is SVGIG (reference sequence). The CDR3 is 11 amino acids. The germline V and J ends were trimmed by 5 bases and 5 bases, with 9 bases remaining between them. The CDR3 nucleotides read TGTGCCTGGTGGGGGGGGACTGAAGCTTTCTTT. It yields the protein CAWWGGTEAFF.